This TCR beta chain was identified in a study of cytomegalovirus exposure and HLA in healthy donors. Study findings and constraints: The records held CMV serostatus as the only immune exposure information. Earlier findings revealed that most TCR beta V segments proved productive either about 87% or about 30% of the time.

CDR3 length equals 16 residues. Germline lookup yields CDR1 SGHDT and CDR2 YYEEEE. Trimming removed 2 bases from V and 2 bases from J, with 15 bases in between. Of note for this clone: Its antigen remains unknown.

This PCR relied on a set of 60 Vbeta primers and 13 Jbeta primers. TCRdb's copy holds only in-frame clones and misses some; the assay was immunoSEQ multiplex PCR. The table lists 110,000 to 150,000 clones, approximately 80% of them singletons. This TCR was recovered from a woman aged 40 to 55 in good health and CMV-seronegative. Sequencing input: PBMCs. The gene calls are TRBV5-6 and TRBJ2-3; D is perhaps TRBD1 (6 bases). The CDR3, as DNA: TGTGCCAGCAGCTTAGAGTCACAGGGTATCACAGATACGCAGTATTTT. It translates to CASSLESQGITDTQYF.